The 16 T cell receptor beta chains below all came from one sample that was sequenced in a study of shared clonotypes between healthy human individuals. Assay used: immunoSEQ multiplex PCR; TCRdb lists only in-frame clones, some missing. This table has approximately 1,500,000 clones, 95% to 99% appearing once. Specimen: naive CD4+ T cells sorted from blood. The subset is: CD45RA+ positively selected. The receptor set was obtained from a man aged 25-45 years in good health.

For the CDR3, the DNA is TGTGCCAGCTCACCACCGTTCCGGGACCAAACTAGCGGGCTCTCCTACAATGAGCAGTTCTTC. This sequence encodes CASSPPFRDQTSGLSYNEQFF. This chain joins TRBV18 and TRBJ2-1; 9 bases are a match to TRBD2. Germline trimming cut 0 bases from V and 0 bases from J; bases unmatched to any gene: 15. Germline CDR1 is KGHSH and CDR2 is LQKENI. This CDR3 is built from 21 residues.

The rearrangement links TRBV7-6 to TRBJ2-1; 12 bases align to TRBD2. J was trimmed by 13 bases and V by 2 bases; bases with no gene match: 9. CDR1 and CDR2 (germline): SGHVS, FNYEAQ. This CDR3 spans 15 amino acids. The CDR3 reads CASSLRLAGGPIQFF. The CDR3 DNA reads TGTGCCAGCAGCTTACGGCTAGCGGGAGGGCCGATCCAGTTCTTC.

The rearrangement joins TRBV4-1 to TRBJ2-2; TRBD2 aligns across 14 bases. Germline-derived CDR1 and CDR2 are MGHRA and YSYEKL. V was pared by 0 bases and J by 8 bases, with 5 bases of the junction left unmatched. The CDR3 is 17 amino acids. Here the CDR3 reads CASSQDWTSGRIGELFF. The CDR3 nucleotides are TGCGCCAGCAGCCAAGATTGGACTAGCGGGAGGATTGGGGAGCTGTTTTTT.

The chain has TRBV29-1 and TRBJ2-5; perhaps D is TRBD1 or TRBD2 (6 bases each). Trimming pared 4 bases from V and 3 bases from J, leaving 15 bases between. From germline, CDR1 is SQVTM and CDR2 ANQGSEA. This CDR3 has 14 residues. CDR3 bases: TGCAGCGTTGTGGGGGGCGGTTCGAAAGAGACCCAGTACTTC. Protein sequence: CSVVGGGSKETQYF.

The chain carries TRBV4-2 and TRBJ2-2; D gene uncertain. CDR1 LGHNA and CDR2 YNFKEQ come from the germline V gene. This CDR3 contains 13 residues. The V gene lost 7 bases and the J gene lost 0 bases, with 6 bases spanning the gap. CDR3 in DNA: TGTGCCAGCACCCCCGCGAACACCGGGGAGCTGTTTTTT. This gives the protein CASTPANTGELFF.

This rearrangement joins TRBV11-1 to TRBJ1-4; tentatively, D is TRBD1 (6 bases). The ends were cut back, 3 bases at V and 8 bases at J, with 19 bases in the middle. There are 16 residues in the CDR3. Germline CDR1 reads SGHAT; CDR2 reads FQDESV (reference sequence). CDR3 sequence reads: CASSFLGGQFSEKLFF. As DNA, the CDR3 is TGTGCCAGCAGCTTCTTAGGCGGACAGTTTTCCGAAAAACTGTTTTTT.

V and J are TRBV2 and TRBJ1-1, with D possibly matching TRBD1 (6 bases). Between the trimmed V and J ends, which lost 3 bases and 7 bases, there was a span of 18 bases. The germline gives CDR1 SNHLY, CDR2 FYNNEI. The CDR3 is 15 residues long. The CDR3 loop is CASSETTGPSLEAFF. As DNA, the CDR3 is TGTGCCAGCAGTGAGACAACAGGGCCATCCCTTGAAGCTTTCTTT.

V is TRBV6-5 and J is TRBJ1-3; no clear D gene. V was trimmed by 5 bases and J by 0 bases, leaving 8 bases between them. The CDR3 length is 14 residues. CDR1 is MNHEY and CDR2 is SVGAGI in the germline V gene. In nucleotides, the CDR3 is TGTGCCAGCAGTGAGAGGGTCTCTGGAAACACCATATATTTT. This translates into CASSERVSGNTIYF.

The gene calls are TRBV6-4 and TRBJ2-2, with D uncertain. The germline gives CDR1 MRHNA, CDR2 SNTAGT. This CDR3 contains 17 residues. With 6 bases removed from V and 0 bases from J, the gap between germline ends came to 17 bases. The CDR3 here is CASRDESLFSNTGELFF. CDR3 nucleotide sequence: TGTGCCAGCAGGGATGAAAGTCTCTTCTCGAACACCGGGGAGCTGTTTTTT.

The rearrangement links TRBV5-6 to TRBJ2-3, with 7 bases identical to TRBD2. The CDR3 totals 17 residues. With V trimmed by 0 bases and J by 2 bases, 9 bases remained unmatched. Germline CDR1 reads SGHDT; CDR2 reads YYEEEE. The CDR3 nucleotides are TGTGCCAGCAGCTTGGCCAACTGGGCGGGAGTCACAGATACGCAGTATTTT. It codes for CASSLANWAGVTDTQYF.

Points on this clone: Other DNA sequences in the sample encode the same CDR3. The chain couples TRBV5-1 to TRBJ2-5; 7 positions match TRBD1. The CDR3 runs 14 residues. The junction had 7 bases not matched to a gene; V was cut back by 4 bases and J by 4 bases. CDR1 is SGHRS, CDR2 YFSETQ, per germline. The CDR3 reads CASSQDRAGETQYF. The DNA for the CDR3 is TGCGCCAGCAGCCAAGACAGGGCGGGAGAGACCCAGTACTTC.

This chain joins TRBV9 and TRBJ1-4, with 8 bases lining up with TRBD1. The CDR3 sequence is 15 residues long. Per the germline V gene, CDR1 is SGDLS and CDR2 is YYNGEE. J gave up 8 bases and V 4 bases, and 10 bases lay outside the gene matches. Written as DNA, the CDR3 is TGTGCCAGCAGCCAACGACAGGGGCTTGCGGAAAAACTGTTTTTT. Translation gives CASSQRQGLAEKLFF.

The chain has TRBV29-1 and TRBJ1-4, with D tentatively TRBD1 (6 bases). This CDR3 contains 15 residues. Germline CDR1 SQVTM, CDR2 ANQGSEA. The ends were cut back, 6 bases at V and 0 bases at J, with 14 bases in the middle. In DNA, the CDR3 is TGCAGCGTCGGGGACATAAGGGCAACTAATGAAAAACTGTTTTTT. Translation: CSVGDIRATNEKLFF.

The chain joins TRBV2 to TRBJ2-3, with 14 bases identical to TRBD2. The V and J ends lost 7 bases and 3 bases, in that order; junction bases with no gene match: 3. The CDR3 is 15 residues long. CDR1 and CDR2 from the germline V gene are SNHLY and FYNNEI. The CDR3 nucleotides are TGTGCCAGCAAGGGACTAGCGGGAGTTACAGATACGCAGTATTTT. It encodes CASKGLAGVTDTQYF. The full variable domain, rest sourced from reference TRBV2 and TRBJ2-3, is EPEVTQTPSHQVTQMGQEVILRCVPISNHLYFYWYRQILGQKVEFLVSFYNNEISEKSEIFDDQFSVERPDGSNFTLKIRSTKLEDSAMYFCASKGLAGVTDTQYFGPGTRLTVL.

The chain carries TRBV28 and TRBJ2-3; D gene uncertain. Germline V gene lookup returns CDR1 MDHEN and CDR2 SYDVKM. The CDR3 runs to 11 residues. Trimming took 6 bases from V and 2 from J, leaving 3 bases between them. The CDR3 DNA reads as TGTGCCAGCAGAAACACAGATACGCAGTATTTT. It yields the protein CASRNTDTQYF.

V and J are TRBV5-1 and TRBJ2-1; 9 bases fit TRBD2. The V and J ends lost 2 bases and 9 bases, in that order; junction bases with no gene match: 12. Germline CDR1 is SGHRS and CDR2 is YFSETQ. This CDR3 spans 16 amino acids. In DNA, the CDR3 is TGCGCCAGCAGCTTAACTAGCGGGCGAACCGGGGGTGAGCAGTTCTTC. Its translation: CASSLTSGRTGGEQFF.